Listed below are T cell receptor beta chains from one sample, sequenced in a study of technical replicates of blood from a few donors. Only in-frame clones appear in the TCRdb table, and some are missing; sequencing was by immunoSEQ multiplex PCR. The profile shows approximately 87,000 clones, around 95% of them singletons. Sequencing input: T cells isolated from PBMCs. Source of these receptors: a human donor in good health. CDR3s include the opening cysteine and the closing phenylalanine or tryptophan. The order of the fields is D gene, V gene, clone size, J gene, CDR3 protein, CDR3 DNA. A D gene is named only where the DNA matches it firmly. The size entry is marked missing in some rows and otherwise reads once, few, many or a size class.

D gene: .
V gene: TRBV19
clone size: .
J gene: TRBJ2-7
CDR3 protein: CASSIGQTILDEQYF
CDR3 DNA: TGTGCCAGTAGTATCGGACAGACAATTCTAGACGAGCAGTACTTC

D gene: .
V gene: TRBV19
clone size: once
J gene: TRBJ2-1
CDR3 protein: CASSIDREGEQFF
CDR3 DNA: TGTGCCAGTAGTATAGATCGGGAAGGCGAGCAGTTCTTC

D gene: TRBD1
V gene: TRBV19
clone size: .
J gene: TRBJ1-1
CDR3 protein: CASSDWTGESEAFF
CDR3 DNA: TGTGCCAGTAGCGACTGGACAGGTGAATCTGAAGCTTTCTTT

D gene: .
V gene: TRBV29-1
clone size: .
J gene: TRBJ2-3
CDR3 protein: CSVGFLPGSVSTDTQYF
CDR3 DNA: TGCAGCGTTGGTTTCCTTCCGGGGTCGGTTAGCACAGATACGCAGTATTTT

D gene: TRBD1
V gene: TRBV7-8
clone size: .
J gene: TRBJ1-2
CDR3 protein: CASILGLTGDGYTF
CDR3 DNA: TGTGCCAGCATCCTAGGACTGACAGGGGATGGCTACACCTTC

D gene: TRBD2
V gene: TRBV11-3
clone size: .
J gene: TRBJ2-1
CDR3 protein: CASSSYGTSSLGNEQFF
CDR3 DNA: TGTGCCAGCAGCTCCTACGGGACTAGTAGTCTAGGGAATGAGCAGTTCTTC

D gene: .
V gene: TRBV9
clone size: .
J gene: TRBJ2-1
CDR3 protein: CASSGPDSREQFF
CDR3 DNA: TGTGCCAGCAGCGGACCGGACTCTCGGGAGCAGTTCTTC

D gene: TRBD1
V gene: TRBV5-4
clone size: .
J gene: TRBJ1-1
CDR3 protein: CASSQWDRENTEAFF
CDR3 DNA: TGTGCCAGCAGCCAGTGGGACAGGGAGAACACTGAAGCTTTCTTT

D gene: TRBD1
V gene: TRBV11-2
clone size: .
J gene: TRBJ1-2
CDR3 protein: CASSSRDREYGYTF
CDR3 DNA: TGTGCCAGCAGCTCCCGGGACAGGGAGTATGGCTACACCTTC

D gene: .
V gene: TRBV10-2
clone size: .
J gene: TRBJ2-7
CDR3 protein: CACPSEQYF
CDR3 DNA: TGCGCCTGCCCCAGCGAGCAGTACTTC

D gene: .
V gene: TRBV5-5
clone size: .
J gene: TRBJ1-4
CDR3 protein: CASSLGGNEKLFF
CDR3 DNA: TGTGCCAGCAGCTTAGGGGGTAATGAAAAACTGTTTTTT

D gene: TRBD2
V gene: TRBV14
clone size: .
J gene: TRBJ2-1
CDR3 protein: CASSQDRAGGPSDEQFF
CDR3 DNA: TGTGCCAGCAGCCAAGATAGAGCGGGAGGGCCTTCGGATGAGCAGTTCTTC

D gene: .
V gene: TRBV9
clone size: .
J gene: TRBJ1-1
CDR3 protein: CASSAGGANTEAFF
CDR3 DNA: TGTGCCAGCAGCGCGGGGGGGGCGAACACTGAAGCTTTCTTT

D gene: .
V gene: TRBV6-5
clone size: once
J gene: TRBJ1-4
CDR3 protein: CATKDSRYEKLFF
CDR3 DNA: TGTGCCACCAAGGACAGTCGTTATGAAAAACTGTTTTTT

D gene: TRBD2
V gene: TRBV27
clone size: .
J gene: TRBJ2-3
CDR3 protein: CASMPSGRAMVTQYF
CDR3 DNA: TGTGCCAGCATGCCTAGCGGGAGGGCCATGGTTACGCAGTATTTT

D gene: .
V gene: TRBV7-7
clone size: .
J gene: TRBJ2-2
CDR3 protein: CASSLGERQPAGELFF
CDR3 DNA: TGTGCTAGCAGCTTAGGTGAGCGGCAGCCCGCCGGGGAGCTGTTTTTT

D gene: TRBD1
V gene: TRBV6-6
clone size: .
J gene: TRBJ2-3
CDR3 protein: CASSYGQGTDTQYF
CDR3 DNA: TGTGCCAGCAGTTACGGACAGGGCACAGATACGCAGTATTTT

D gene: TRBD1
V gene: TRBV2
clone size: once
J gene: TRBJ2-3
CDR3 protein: CASRRDSLTDTQYF
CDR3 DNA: TGTGCCAGCAGAAGGGACAGCCTTACAGATACGCAGTATTTT